This entry is about one T cell receptor beta chain. Its antigen is unknown. Base qualities were left out, and no much larger clone turns up one base away. The germline V end is reduced by 2 bases and the J end by 5 bases; junction bases left unmatched: 6. Counted from cysteine to phenylalanine, this CDR3 has 16 amino acids. This entry keeps only the CDR3 DNA: 48 bases, framed from base 1. The sample comes from a study of response to subunit inactivated influenza vaccine listed by TCRdb under 2018. About the full investigation: Deep quantitative profiling of the T cell receptor repertoire was used in the study to follow responses to a trivalent subunit inactivated influenza vaccine. Results the study describes overall, beyond this receptor: The authors suggested that each seasonal influenza vaccination may recruit only a limited number of new T cells.

Preparation of the library involved RT-PCR. The sequencing machine was an Illumina HiSeq 2500. The raw public reads went through TCRdb reprocessing: fastp at Q25, MiXCR clone calling, in-frame beta chains kept. For every CDR3 protein sequence, its rows merge into one entry that carries the most common genes and DNA. The table for this sample lists about 530,000 distinct CDR3 sequences; around 11% of them were counted only once. The ten top clones hold roughly a tenth of the sample. The sample consisted of PBMCs from blood, taken on the day of vaccination. This receptor was identified in a man in his fifties or sixties who received an inactivated influenza vaccine. Donor details come from another sample of the same person, matched by shared clones. The chain couples TRBV12-3 or TRBV12-4 to TRBJ2-5; the junction holds 12 bases that match TRBD1. The DNA reads TGTGCCAGCAGTTTATGGGACAGGGGGCCCAGTGAGACCCAGTACTTC. The translation is CASSLWDRGPSETQYF.